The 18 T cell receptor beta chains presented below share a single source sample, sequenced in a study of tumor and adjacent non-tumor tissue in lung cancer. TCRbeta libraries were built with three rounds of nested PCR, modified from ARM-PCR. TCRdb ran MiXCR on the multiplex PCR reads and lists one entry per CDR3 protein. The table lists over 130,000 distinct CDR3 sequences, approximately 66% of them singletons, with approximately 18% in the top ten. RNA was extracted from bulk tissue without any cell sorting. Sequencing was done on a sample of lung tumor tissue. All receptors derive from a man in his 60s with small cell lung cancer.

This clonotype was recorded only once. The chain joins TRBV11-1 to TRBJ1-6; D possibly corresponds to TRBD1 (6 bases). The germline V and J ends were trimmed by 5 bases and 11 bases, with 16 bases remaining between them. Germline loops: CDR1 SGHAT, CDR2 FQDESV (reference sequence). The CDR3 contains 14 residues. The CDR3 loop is CASSQEDKGAPLHF. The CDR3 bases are TGTGCCAGCAGCCAAGAGGATAAGGGGGCACCCCTCCACTTT.

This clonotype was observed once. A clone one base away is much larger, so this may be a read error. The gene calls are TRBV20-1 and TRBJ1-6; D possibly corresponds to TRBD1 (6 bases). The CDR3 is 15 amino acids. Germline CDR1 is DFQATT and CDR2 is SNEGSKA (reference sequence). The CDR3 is CSARDLGQGNSLLHF. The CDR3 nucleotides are TGCAGTGCTAGAGATCTGGGGCAGGGGAATTCACTCCTCCACTTT.

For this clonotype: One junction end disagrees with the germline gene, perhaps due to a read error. CDR3 in DNA: TGTGCCAGCGGGGGACAGTACATGAACACTGAAGCTCTCTTT. Translation: CASGGQYMNTEALF. This rearrangement joins TRBV6-5 to TRBJ1-1; 7 bases are a match to TRBD1. This CDR3 region has 14 residues. Germline assignment: CDR1 MNHEY and CDR2 SVGAGI.

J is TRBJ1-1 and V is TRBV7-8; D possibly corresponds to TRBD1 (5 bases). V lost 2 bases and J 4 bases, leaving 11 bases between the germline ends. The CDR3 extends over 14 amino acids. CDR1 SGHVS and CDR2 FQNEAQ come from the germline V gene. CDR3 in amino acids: CASSLSGVVTEAFF. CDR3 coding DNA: TGTGCCAGCAGCTTATCGGGGGTGGTCACTGAAGCTTTCTTT.

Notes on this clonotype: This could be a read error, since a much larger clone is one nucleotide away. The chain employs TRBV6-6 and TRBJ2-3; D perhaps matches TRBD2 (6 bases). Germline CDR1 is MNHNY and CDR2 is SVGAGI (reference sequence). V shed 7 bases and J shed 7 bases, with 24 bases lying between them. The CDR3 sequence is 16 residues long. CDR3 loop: CASTRGLPEGRYTQYF. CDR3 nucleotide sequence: TGTGCCAGCACCCGCGGACTACCGGAGGGACGGTATACGCAGTATTTT.

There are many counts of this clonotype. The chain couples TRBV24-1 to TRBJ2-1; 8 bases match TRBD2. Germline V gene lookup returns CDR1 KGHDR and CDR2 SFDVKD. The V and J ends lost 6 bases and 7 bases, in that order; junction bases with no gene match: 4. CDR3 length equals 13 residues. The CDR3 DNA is TGTGCCACCAGTTCAGCGGGAGCGAATGAGCAGTTCTTC. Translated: CATSSAGANEQFF.

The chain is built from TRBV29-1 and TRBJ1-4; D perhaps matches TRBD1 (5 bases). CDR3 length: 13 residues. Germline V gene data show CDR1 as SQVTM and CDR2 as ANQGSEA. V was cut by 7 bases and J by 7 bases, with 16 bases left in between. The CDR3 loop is CSGTQGGSEKLFF. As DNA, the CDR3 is TGCAGCGGAACCCAGGGAGGAAGTGAAAAACTGTTTTTT.

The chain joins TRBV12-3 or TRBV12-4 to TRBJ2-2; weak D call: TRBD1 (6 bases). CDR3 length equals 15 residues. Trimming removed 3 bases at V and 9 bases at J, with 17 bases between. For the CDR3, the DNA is TGTGCCAGCAGTTTCTCTAGGACAGATACCAGGGAGCTGTTTTTT. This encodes CASSFSRTDTRELFF.

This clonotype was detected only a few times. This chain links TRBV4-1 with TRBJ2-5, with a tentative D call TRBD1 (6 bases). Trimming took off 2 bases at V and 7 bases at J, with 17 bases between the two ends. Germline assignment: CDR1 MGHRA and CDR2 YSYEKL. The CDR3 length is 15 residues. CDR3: CASSQSPGAMGTQYF. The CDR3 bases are TGCGCCAGCAGCCAATCTCCAGGGGCTATGGGGACCCAGTACTTC.

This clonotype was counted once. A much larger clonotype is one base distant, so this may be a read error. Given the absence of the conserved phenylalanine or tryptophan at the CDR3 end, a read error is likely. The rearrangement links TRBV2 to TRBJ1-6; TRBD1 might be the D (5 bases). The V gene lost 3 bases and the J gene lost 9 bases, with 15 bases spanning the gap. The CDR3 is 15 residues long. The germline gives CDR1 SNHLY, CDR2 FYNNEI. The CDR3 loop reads CASSDAPGLGSPLHS. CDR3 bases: TGTGCCAGCAGTGACGCCCCGGGGCTAGGTTCACCCCTCCACTCT.

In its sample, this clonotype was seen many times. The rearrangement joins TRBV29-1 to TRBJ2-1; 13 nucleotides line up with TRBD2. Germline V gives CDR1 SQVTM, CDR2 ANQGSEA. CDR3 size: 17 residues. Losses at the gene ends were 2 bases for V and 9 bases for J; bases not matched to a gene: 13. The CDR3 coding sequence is TGCAGCGTTGAACGGGGCACTAGCGGGAGGGTGAAGGGTGAGCAGTTCTTC. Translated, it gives CSVERGTSGRVKGEQFF.

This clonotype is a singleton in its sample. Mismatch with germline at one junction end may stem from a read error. The CDR3 sequence: CTSSLEDGSTDTQYF. The CDR3 DNA reads as TGCACCAGCAGCTTGGAAGACGGAAGCACAGATACGCAGTATTTT. This chain connects TRBV5-1 to TRBJ2-3; D is unclear. The CDR3 has 15 residues. Germline lookup yields CDR1 SGHRS and CDR2 YFSETQ. Based on the CDR3 plus reference TRBV5-1 and TRBJ2-3, the full variable domain is KAGVTQTPRYLIKTRGQQVTLSCSPISGHRSVSWYQQTPGQGLQFLFEYFSETQRNKGNFPGRFSGRQFSNSRSEMNVSTLELGDSALYLCTSSLEDGSTDTQYFGPGTRLTVL.

In DNA, the CDR3 is TGTGCCAGCAGTTTCCCGGGACAACGCGCCGCCGCCAATGAGCAGTTCTTC. This gives the protein CASSFPGQRAAANEQFF. The J gene is TRBJ2-1, the V gene TRBV6-6; D is perhaps TRBD1 (6 bases). Trimming removed 4 bases at V and 6 bases at J, with 22 bases between. The CDR3 totals 17 residues. CDR1 is MNHNY and CDR2 is SVGAGI in the germline V gene (reference sequence).

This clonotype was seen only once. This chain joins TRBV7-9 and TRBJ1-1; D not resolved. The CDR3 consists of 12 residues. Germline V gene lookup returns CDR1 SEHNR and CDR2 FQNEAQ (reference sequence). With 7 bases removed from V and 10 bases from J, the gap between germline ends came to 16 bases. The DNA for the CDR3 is TGTGCCAGCAAAGGAGTGGAAGGAGGAGCTTTCTTT. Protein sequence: CASKGVEGGAFF.

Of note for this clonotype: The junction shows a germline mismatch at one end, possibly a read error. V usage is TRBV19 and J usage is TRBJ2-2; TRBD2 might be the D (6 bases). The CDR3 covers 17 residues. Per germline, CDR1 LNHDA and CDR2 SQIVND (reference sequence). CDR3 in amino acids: CASTPEAGLANTGELFF. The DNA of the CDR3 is TGTGCCAGTACCCCGGAGGCGGGACTCGCAAACACAGGGGAGCTGTTTTTT.

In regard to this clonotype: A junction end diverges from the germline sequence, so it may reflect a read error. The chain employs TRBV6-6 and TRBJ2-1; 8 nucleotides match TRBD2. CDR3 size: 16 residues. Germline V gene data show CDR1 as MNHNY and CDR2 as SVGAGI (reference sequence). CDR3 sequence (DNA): TGTGCTAGCAGCTCGCTAGCGGGCGCAACCTACAATGAGCAGTTCTTC. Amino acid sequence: CASSSLAGATYNEQFF.

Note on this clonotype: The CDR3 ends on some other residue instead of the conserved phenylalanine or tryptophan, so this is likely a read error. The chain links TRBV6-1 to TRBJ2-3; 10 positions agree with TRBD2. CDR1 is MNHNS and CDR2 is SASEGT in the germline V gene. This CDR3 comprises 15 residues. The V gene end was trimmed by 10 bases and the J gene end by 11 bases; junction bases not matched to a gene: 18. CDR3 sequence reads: CATGRYGLADIGQYS. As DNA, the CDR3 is TGTGCCACCGGTCGTTACGGACTAGCGGATATCGGGCAGTATTCT.

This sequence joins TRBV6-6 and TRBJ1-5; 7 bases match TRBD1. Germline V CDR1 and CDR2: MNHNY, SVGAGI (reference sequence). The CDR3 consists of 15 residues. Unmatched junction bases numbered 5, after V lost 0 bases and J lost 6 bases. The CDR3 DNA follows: TGTGCCAGCAGTTACTCTAGAGGGGGCCTTCAGCCCCAGCATTTT. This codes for CASSYSRGGLQPQHF.